This T cell receptor (beta chain) was sequenced for a study of blood T cells in healthy people across ages. This CDR3 is 14 amino acids long. V shed 4 bases and J shed 3 bases, with 12 bases lying between them. General observations from the study: Estimated diversity, derived from one million T cells, was regarded as an underestimate. A roughly linear fall in TCR beta diversity per million T cells was seen with increasing age.

The table lists this clonotype with a few counts. The antigen remains undetermined. Primed by a sample-barcoded 5' primer and a J-beta primer mix, a second PCR proceeded for about 7 to 12 cycles. CDR3-containing paired-end reads numbered at least 2.5 million in each sample. TCRdb re-analysed the 5' RACE reads in MiXCR, keeping a single row per CDR3 protein. The table records about 650,000 distinct CDR3 sequences, less than 40% of them present only once. Sequenced sample: blood. The rearrangement uses TRBV12-3 or TRBV12-4 and TRBJ1-2; possible D gene TRBD1, 5 bases. The receptor comes from a woman of 80 years or more in good health. CDR3 nucleotide sequence: TGTGCCAGCAGTTGGTACGGGGGGGACTATGGCTACACCTTC. As protein: CASSWYGGDYGYTF.